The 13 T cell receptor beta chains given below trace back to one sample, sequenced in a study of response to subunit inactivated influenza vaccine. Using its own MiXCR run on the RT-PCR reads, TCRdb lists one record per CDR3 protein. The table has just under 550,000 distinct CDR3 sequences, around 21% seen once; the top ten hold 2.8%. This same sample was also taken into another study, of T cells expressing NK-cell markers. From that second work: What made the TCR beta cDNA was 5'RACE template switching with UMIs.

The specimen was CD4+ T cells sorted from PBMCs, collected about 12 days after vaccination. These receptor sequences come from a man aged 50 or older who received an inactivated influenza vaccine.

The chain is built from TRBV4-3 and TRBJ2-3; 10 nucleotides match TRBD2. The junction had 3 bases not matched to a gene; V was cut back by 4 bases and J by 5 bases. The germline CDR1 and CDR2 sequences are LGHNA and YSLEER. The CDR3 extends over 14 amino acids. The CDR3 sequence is CASSRIAGGDTQYF. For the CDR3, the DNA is TGCGCCAGCAGCCGTATAGCGGGAGGAGATACGCAGTATTTT.

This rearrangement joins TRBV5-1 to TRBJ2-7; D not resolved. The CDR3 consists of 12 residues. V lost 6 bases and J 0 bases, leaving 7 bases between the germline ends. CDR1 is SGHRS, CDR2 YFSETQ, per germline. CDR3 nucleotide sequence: TGCGCCAGCAAAGCTAGCTCCTACGAGCAGTACTTC. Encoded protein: CASKASSYEQYF.

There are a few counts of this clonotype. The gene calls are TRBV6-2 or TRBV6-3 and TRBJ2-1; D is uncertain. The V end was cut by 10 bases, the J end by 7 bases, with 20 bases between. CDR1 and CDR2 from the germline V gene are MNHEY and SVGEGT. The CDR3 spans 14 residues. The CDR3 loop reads CATLRRLRQNEQFF. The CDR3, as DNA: TGTGCCACTCTCCGCCGGCTCCGCCAGAATGAGCAGTTCTTC.

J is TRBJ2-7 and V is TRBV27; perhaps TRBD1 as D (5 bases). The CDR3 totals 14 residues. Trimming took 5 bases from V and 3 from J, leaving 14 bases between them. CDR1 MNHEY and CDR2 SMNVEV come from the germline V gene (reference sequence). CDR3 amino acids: CASSIQGGGYEQYF. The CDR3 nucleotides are TGTGCCAGCAGTATCCAGGGTGGCGGCTACGAGCAGTACTTC.

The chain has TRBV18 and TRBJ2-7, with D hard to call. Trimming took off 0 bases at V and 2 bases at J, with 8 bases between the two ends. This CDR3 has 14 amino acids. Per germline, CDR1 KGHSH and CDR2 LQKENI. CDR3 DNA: TGTGCCAGCTCACCACCGAGTCCCCCCTACGAGCAGTACTTC. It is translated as CASSPPSPPYEQYF. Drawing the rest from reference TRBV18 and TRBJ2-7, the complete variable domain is NAGVMQNPRHLVRRRGQEARLRCSPMKGHSHVYWYRQLPEEGLKFMVYLQKENIIDESGMPKERFSAEFPKEGPSILRIQQVVRGDSAAYFCASSPPSPPYEQYFGPGTRLTVT.

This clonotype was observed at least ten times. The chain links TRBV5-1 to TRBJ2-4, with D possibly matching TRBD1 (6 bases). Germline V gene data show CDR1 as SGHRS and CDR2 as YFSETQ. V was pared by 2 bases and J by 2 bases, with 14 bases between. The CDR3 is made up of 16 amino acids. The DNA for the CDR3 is TGCGCCAGCAGCTTTGGGGGCCTTACTACCAAAAACATTCAGTACTTC. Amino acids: CASSFGGLTTKNIQYF.

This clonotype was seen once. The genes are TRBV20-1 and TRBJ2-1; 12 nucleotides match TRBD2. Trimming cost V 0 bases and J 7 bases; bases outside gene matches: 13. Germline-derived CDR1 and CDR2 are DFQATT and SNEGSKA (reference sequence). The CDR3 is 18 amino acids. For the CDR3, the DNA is TGCAGTGCTAGAGATGCCGGCCCTAGCGGGGGGGCCGGGAATGAGCAGTTCTTC. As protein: CSARDAGPSGGAGNEQFF.

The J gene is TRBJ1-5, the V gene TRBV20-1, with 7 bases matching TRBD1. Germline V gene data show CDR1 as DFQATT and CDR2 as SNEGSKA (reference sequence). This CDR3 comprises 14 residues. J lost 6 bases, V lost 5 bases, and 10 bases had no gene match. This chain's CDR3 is CSAGRPTGVQPQHF. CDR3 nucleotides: TGCAGTGCTGGAAGACCAACAGGGGTTCAGCCCCAGCATTTT.

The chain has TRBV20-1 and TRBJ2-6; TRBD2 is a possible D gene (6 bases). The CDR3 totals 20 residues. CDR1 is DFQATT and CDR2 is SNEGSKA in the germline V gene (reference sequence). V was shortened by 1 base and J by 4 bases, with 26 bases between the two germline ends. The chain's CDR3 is CSARGRGWWRGSGGANVLTF. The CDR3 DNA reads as TGCAGTGCTAGAGGACGGGGTTGGTGGAGGGGATCGGGAGGGGCCAACGTCCTGACTTTC.

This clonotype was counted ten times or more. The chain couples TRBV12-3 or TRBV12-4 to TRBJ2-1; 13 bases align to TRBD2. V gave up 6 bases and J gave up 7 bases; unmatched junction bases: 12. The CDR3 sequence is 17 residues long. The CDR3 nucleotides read TGTGCCAGCAGCCCCCGGACTAGCGGGAGTGTGTTGAATGAGCAGTTCTTC. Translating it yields CASSPRTSGSVLNEQFF.

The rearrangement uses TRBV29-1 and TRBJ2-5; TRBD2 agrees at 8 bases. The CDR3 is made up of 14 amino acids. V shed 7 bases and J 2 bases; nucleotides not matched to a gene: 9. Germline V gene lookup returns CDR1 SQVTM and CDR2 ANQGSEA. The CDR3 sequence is CSAGGAVPQETQYF. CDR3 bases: TGCAGCGCCGGGGGGGCAGTACCTCAAGAGACCCAGTACTTC.

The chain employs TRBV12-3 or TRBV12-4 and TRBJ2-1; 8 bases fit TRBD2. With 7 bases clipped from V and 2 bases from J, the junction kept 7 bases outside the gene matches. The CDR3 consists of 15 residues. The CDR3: CASTVLAEAYNEQFF. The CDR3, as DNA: TGTGCCAGCACCGTACTAGCGGAGGCCTACAATGAGCAGTTCTTC.

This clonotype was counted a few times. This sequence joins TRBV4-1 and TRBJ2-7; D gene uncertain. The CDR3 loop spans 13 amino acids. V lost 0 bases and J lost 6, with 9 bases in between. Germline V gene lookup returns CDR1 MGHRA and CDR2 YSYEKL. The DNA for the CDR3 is TGCGCCAGCAGCCAAGATCGGTTAGCCGAGCAGTACTTC. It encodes CASSQDRLAEQYF.